The 5 T cell receptor beta chains reported below all come from one sample, sequenced in a study of blood T cell repertoires in COVID-19. Profiled with immunoSEQ multiplex PCR; TCRdb holds only in-frame clones, not every one. The sample carries 180,000 or so clones, roughly 87% recorded once. The sequenced sample was PBMCs or T cells enriched from blood (not recorded which). These receptors came from a human donor with acute COVID-19. The donor label of this sample is uncertain.

The chain uses TRBV7-9 and TRBJ1-2, with 7 bases identical to TRBD1. Germline lookup yields CDR1 SEHNR and CDR2 FQNEAQ (reference sequence). Unmatched junction bases numbered 10, after V lost 5 bases and J lost 4 bases. CDR3 length: 15 amino acids. The CDR3 here is CASSTDREAGYGYTF. The DNA for the CDR3 is TGTGCCAGCAGCACCGACAGGGAAGCGGGCTATGGCTACACCTTC.

This sequence joins TRBV6-5 and TRBJ2-7; 11 bases are shared with TRBD1. Germline CDR1 is MNHEY and CDR2 is SVGAGI. Trimming at V came to 5 bases and at J to 0 bases, leaving 3 bases not matched to a gene. This CDR3 has 15 residues. The CDR3: CASSQGTGGSYEQYF. CDR3 bases: TGTGCCAGCAGTCAGGGGACAGGGGGCTCCTACGAGCAGTACTTC.

J is TRBJ1-5 and V is TRBV18; 7 bases match TRBD1. The trim removed 5 bases at V and 0 bases at J, leaving 10 bases unmatched. CDR3 length: 17 amino acids. Germline lookup yields CDR1 KGHSH and CDR2 LQKENI. As DNA, the CDR3 is TGTGCCAGCTCATCCGGACAGGAAATCTATAGCAATCAGCCCCAGCATTTT. It translates to CASSSGQEIYSNQPQHF. The variable domain in full, with the rest retrieved from reference TRBV18 and TRBJ1-5, is NAGVMQNPRHLVRRRGQEARLRCSPMKGHSHVYWYRQLPEEGLKFMVYLQKENIIDESGMPKERFSAEFPKEGPSILRIQQVVRGDSAAYFCASSSGQEIYSNQPQHFGDGTRLSIL.

This rearrangement joins TRBV5-4 to TRBJ2-1; 12 bases agree with TRBD2. The CDR3 extends over 16 amino acids. V trimming: 5 bases; J trimming: 1 base; junction bases outside the gene matches: 4. Germline CDR1 SGHNT, CDR2 YYREEE (reference sequence). The CDR3 DNA follows: TGTGCCAGCAGTACTGGGACTAGCGGGTCCTACAATGAGCAGTTCTTC. This translates into CASSTGTSGSYNEQFF. The variable domain in full, with the rest retrieved from reference TRBV5-4 and TRBJ2-1, is ETGVTQSPTHLIKTRGQQVTLRCSSQSGHNTVSWYQQALGQGPQFIFQYYREEENGRGNFPPRFSGLQFPNYSSELNVNALELDDSALYLCASSTGTSGSYNEQFFGPGTRLTVL.

This clone has only one observation. The chain has TRBV27 and TRBJ2-7; TRBD1 matches at 9 bases. Germline V CDR1 and CDR2: MNHEY, SMNVEV (reference sequence). This CDR3 has 15 residues. V was pared by 5 bases and J by 3 bases, with 8 bases of the junction left unmatched. The CDR3 bases are TGTGCCAGCAGTATAACAGGGGGCTTAAACTACGAGCAGTACTTC. Translated: CASSITGGLNYEQYF.